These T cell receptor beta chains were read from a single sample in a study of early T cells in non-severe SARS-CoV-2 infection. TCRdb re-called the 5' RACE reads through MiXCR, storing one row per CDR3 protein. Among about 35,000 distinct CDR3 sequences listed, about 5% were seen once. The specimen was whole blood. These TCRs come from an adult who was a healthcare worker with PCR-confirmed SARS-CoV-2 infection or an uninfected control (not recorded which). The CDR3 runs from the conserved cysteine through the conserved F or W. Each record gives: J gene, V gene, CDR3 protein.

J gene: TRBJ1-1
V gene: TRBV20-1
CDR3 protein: CSAYKNTEAFF

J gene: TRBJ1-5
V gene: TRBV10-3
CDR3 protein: CAISETGDIKPQHF

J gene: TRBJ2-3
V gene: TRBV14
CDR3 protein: CASSQDGILAGDTDTQYF

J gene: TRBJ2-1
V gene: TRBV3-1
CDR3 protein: CASSQAGGQHNEQFF

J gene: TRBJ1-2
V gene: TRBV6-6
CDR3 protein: CASSYSVQEGGYTF

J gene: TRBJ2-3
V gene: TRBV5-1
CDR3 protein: CASSLTTRLSDTQYF

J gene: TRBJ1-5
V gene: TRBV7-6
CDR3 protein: CASTPGPDQPQHF

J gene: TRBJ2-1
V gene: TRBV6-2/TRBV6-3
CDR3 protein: CASSYMAGGPQFF

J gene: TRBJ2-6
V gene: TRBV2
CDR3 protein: CASSVTPLSGANVLTF

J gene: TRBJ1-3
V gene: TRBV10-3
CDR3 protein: CAISESSSGGGNTIYF

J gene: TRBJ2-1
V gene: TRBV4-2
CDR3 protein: CASSPTSGGNNEQFF

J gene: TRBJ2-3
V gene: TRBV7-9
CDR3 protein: CASNSGLSTDTQYF

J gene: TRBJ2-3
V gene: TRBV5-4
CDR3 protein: CASSLAGGIADTQYF

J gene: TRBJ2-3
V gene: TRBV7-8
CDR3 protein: CASSLPGYETDTQYF

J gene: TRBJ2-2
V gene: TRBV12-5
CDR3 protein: CASTRGDTGELFF

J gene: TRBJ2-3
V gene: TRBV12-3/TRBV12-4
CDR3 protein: CASSLSRPDTDTQYF

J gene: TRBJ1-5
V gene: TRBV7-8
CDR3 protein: CASSLFPLGNQPQHF

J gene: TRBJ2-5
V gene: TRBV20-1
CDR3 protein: CSALLLAGSPETQYF

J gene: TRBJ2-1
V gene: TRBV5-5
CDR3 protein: CASSLIGGYEQFF

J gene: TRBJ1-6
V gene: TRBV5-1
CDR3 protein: CASSQVPYNSPLHF

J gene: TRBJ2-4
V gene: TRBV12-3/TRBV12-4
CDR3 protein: CASNGPSTGPIQYF

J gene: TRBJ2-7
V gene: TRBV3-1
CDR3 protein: CASSPGREGSRAEQYF

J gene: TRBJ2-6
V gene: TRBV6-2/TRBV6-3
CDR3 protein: CATIGASSGANVLTF

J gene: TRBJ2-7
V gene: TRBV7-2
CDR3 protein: CASSFASYEQYF

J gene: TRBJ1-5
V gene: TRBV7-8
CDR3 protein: CASSLGIWGQPQHF

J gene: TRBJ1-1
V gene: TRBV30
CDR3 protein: CAWTPRRGTEAFF

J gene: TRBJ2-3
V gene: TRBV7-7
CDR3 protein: CASSVLGEATDTQYF

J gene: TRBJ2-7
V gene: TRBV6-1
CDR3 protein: CASSEVDRGYGEQYF

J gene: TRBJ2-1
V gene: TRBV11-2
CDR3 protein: CASSFVLASEQFF

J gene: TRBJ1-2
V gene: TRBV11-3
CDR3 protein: CASSLADRADGYTF

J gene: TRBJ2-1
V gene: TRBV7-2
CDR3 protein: CASSLNINEQFF

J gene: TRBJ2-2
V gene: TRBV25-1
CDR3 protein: CASSSGTGELFF

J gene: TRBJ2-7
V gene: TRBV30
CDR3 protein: CAWSRSYEQYF

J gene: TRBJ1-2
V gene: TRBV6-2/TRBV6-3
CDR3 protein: CASRGNYGYTF

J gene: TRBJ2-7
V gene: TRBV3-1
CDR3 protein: CASSPLTSVRDEQYF